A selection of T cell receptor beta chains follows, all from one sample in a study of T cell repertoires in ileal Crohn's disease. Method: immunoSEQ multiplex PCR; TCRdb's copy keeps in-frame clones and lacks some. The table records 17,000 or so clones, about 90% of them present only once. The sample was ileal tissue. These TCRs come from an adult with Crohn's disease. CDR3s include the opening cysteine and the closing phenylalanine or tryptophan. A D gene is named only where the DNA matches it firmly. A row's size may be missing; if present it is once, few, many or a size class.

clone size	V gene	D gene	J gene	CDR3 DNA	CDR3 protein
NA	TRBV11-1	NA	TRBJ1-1	TGTGCCAGCAGCCCACTTCCGGGTGGTGAAGCTTTCTTT	CASSPLPGGEAFF
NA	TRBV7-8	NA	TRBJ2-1	TGTGCCAGCAGTCTTGACAGGCACAATGAGCAGTTCTTC	CASSLDRHNEQFF
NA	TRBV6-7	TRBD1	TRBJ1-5	TGTGCCAGCAGTTACTCGAATGCTGTCCGGACAGGGGGACTTAGCAATCAGCCCCAGCATTTT	CASSYSNAVRTGGLSNQPQHF
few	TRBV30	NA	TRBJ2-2	TGTGCCTCCTATGGCTGGGGGCGGTCCGGGGAGCTGTTTTTT	CASYGWGRSGELFF
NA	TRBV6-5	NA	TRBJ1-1	TGTGCCAGCAGTTACAAAGATGTCAGGACTGAAGCTTTCTTT	CASSYKDVRTEAFF
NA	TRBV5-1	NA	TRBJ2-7	TGCGCCAGCAGCTTAGGGGGGACAGACTCCTACGAGCAGTACTTC	CASSLGGTDSYEQYF
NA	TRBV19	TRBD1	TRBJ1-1	TGTGCCACTACCCGGACAGGGGGTTTGGGGAACACTGAAGCTTTCTTT	CATTRTGGLGNTEAFF
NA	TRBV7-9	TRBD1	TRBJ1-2	TGTGCCAGCAGCCTAGACGCAGGGGGCTCACACGGTGGCTACACCTTC	CASSLDAGGSHGGYTF
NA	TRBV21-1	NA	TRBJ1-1	TGTGCCAGCAGCAGGGCGTTAAACACTGAAGCTTTCTTT	CASSRALNTEAFF
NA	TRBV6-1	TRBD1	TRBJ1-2	TGTGCCAGCAGTGAAGCGAATAGCCAGGGGGCCTATGGCTACACCTTC	CASSEANSQGAYGYTF
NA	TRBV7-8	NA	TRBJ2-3	TGTGCCAGCAGCCTTTCACTAGTTGCGCAGTATTTT	CASSLSLVAQYF
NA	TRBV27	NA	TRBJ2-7	TGTGCCAGCAGTTCCTTCGGCGGCGAGCAGTACTTC	CASSSFGGEQYF
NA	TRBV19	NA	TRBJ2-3	TGTGCCAGTAGTATAGGGCCACCTGTTGATACGCAGTATTTT	CASSIGPPVDTQYF
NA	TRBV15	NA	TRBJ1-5	TGTGCCACCAGCAGCGTATCTAGCAATCAGCCCCAGCATTTT	CATSSVSSNQPQHF
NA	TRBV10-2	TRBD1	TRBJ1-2	TGCGCCAGCAGCCACGGACAGGGAAGCTATGGCTACACCTTC	CASSHGQGSYGYTF
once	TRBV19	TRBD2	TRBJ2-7	TGTGCCAGTAGTATAGGACTAGCGGATTCCTACGAGCAGTACTTC	CASSIGLADSYEQYF
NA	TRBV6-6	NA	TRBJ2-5	TGTGCCAGCAGTAAAGGGGCGGGACAAGAGACCCAGTACTTC	CASSKGAGQETQYF
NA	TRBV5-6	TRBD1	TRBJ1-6	TGTGCCAGCAGCTTCGGGACAGGGAATAATTCACCCCTCCACTTT	CASSFGTGNNSPLHF
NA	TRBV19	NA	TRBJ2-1	TGTGCCAGTAGTATGGGTCAGGGTTCAGGAGAGCAGTTCTTC	CASSMGQGSGEQFF
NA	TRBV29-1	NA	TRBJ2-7	TGCAGCGTTGCACTCTCTGGCTACGAGCAGTACTTC	CSVALSGYEQYF
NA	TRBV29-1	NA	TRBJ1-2	TGCAGCGTTACCACAGTCCTGGACTATGGCTACACCTTC	CSVTTVLDYGYTF
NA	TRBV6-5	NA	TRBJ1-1	TGTGCCAGCAGTTACTCGTTTACAATCGGGGCTTTCTTT	CASSYSFTIGAFF
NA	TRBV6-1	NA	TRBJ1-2	TGTGCCAGCAGTGAAGGCGCCTCCTTCGGGGACTATGGCTACACCTTC	CASSEGASFGDYGYTF
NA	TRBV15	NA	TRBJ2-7	TGTGCCACCAGCACCGCCAGACAGGCGGCCTACGAGCAGTACTTC	CATSTARQAAYEQYF
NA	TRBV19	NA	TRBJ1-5	TGTGCCAGTAAGGGGGGGAGCAATCAGCCCCAGCATTTT	CASKGGSNQPQHF
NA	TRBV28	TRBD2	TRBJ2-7	TGTGCCACCCCCTTTTCCGGGACTAGGTACTACGAGCAGTACTTC	CATPFSGTRYYEQYF
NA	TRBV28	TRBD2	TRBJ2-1	TGTGCCAGCAGTTATACTAGCGGGAAATATGAGCAGTTCTTC	CASSYTSGKYEQFF